This T cell receptor beta chain was sequenced for a study of control samples from healthy donors and cancer patients. The assay was immunoSEQ multiplex PCR, and TCRdb's table has in-frame clones only and misses some. The sample includes 150,000 to 200,000 clones, under 96% of them seen just once. Trimming shortened V by 1 base and J by 6 bases, and 4 bases separated the two germline ends. In germline, CDR1 is SGHKS, CDR2 YYEKEE (reference sequence). This CDR3 is built from 12 residues. Material for sequencing was blood. The source is a woman in her twenties or thirties in good health. The J gene is TRBJ2-2, the V gene TRBV5-5; D is uncertain. The CDR3 loop reads CASSLTPGELFF. CDR3 coding DNA: TGTGCCAGCAGCTTGACCCCCGGGGAGCTGTTTTTT.